This TCR beta chain was profiled in a study of shared clonotypes between healthy human individuals (dated by TCRdb to the early 2020s). In the study overall: A couple of women and three men aged 18 to 49 years were included in the cohort. Between about 0.85 and 8.9 billion PBMCs per donor were obtained by leukapheresis. Blood TCR repertoires of about 5 healthy adults were deeply sequenced to estimate repertoire size and the extent of clonotype sharing between individuals. Per donor, three plates each were used for CD4 naive and CD4 memory, two for CD8 naive, and one for CD8 memory. To increase sequencing depth and limit assay-specific biases, different laboratories used diverse techniques to prepare libraries and sequence TCR repertoires.

Only one count was recorded for this clone. The antigen it binds to is not known. A single base separates this from a much larger clone, so it may be a read error. Overall study outcomes, separate from this receptor: Higher generation probabilities were observed for clonotypes shared by all four sorted-subset donors than for non-shared clonotypes. Sampling was restricted to blood, and TCR repertoires in tissue are likely to differ from TCR repertoires in blood. Rarefaction of sorted-subset datasets indicated incomplete sequencing despite the large sequencing depth. The small number of donors limited the genetic and exposure-history diversity represented. Approximately 5% of naive CD4, around 3.5% of naive CD8, 2% to 2.5% of memory CD4, and 0.4% of memory CD8 clonotypes were shared across several donors. Naive subsets generally had larger estimated clonotype richness than memory subsets did. Pairwise subsampling led to the expectation that sequencing depth would affect the degree of clonotype sharing among donors.

CDR1 SGHAT and CDR2 FQNNGV are derived from the germline V gene. The CDR3 runs 14 amino acids, cysteine and phenylalanine included. This entry keeps only the CDR3 DNA: 42 bases, framed from base 1. Trimming at the junction amounts to 1 base on V and 1 base on J, and the germline ends lie 7 bases apart. Using the deep immunoSEQ assay, TCR CDR3 regions were amplified from genomic DNA by multiplex PCR. Genomic DNA extracted from each cell subset was distributed evenly over all wells of several immunoSEQ 96-well plates, and each plate served as one replicate. For sorted subsets, 200 to 250 ng of genomic DNA, equivalent to roughly 33,000 T cell genomes, went into each replicate PCR. Purified libraries were quantified with a Qubit 3.0 fluorometer, sized on a Bioanalyzer 2100, and re-quantified with the KAPA Library Quantification kit. Each immunoSEQ 96-well plate was sequenced on its own single-read 150-cycle Illumina NextSeq 550 flow cell. In the paper's pipeline: The immunoSEQ output contained only junctional sequences without quality scores, so filtering could not match that applied to full-length reads. Sequences were annotated with PyIR, a Python wrapper for IgBLAST v1.9, using IMGT germline references to assign V/J genes and CDR3. Any read was removed if the V/J assignment was weak (E-value above 1e-6), the CDR3 was missing, or the read contained stop codons, out-of-frame junctions, or ambiguous translated residues. V3J clonotypes were defined by identical inferred V gene, J gene, and CDR3 amino acid sequence. Percentage overlap between repertoires was computed as shared unique clonotypes divided by the size of the smaller repertoire. Three approaches were used to assess repertoire richness: RTK rarefaction, the Chao1 estimator, and Recon v2.1 estimates of unobserved clonotypes. OLGA was used to compute generation probabilities for all TCRbeta clonotypes that the gDNA method yielded from a handful of donors. Not all clones reach the TCRdb copy of this immuneACCESS table, which keeps in-frame sequences only. Checked studies attribute under half of the gap to unresolved V genes and leave the rest unexplained. That table gives V, J and clone size, and the DNA gave D and trimming. In all, the sample holds around 2,000,000 clones, and approximately 95% of those were seen once. Of the sample, 0.1% to 0.15% falls within the top ten clones.

The donors were healthy, HIV-negative adults with no recently reported acute infections or vaccinations. Every donor was a Caucasian adult residing in Nashville, Tennessee, USA. Magnetic negative selection was used to enrich CD4+ T cells, after which naive cells were positively selected on CD45RA and the negative fraction became the memory subset. After blood collection by leukapheresis, PBMCs were isolated using Ficoll-Histopaque density gradient centrifugation and then cryopreserved in the vapor phase of liquid nitrogen. Analytical flow cytometry was used to check the purity and quantity of each magnetically sorted T cell population. From each sorted fraction, genomic DNA was isolated and quantified by UV absorbance on a Nanodrop 2000c.

This chain joins TRBV11-2 to TRBJ1-1; TRBD1 could be the D gene, as 5 bases match. This TCR derives from a man younger than 35 in good health. Sequencing input: naive CD4+ T cells sorted from blood. The label giving this sample's cell subset or site can be read as: CD45RA+ positively selected. CDR3 loop: CASSLGTKNTEAFF. The DNA sequence is TGTGCCAGCAGCTTAGGGACAAAGAACACTGAAGCTTTCTTT.